The TCR beta chain under discussion was sequenced for a study of glioma-infiltrating T cells. Whole-study results and caveats: Non-neoplastic patients had below-expected tissue-blood divergence, while all gliomas exceeded expectation. CDR3 overlap between tissue and blood was very small.

The iRepertoire nested amplicon-rescue multiplex PCR amplified TCR alpha and beta CDR3s from RNA. One-step reverse transcription and amplification started from approximately 100-400 ng of tissue mRNA or PBMC total RNA. MiXCR was run by TCRdb on the multiplex PCR reads, yielding one entry per CDR3 protein. The data show about 140,000 distinct CDR3 sequences, about 39% seen once. The V gene lost 2 bases and the J gene lost 0 bases, with 14 bases spanning the gap. This CDR3 comprises 17 residues. Germline V gene lookup returns CDR1 MNHEY and CDR2 SVGAGI. The table lists this clonotype with a count of one. The antigen is not known.

The genes are TRBV6-5 and TRBJ1-5; no reliable D call. The specimen was glioma tissue, nonneoplastic brain tissue, or PBMCs (not recorded which). The source of this sequence is a human donor with low-grade glioma or glioblastoma, undergoing nonglioma brain surgery, or in good health (not recorded which). CDR3 bases: TGTGCCAGCAGTTACGTCTGGAAAGGTGATAGCAATCAGCCCCAGCATTTT. Translating it yields CASSYVWKGDSNQPQHF.